This T cell receptor (beta chain) was obtained from a study of early T cells in non-severe SARS-CoV-2 infection. Across the whole study: Bulk RNA from unsorted whole blood was sequenced; chains were unpaired.

Molecules of cDNA were individually given unique molecular identifiers that were attached to them. TCRdb fed the 5' RACE reads into MiXCR, producing one record per CDR3 protein. The sample carries over 50,000 distinct CDR3 sequences, almost 9.5% recorded once. This clonotype was counted ten times or more. The antigen remains undetermined. Findings and limits, study-wide: Sequences matched to VDJdb favored anti-spike CD8 responses, while private and CD4 specificities were missed.

V lost 3 bases and J lost 8, with 7 bases in between. The CDR3 length is 11 residues. Germline CDR1 is LNHDA and CDR2 is SQIVND (reference sequence). The clonotype comes from an adult who was a healthcare worker with PCR-confirmed SARS-CoV-2 infection or an uninfected control (not recorded which). Sequenced: whole blood. The chain combines TRBV19 with TRBJ1-2; no reliable D call. The CDR3 DNA sequence: TGTGCCAGTAGTATTCTCGGAGGCTACACCTTC. As protein: CASSILGGYTF.